This TCR beta chain was found in a study of identifying expanded T cells in peripheral blood (dated by TCRdb to the late 2010s). General notes on the study: Technical replicates were generated by sequencing separate aliquots of the same genomic DNA pool, with four replicates compared pairwise. General study outcomes and caveats: Both the number of clones called differentially abundant and the false-positive rate were significantly reduced by the beta-binomial model across all healthy-donor time intervals. About 1.2 differentially abundant clones were flagged by the binomial model between technical replicates, whereas about 15 and 18 were flagged over approximately two weeks and four weeks, respectively. It was expected by the authors that biological variance in healthy repertoires might increase further over much longer intervals, such as months to years. In all healthy donors, the variance in clone template counts between samples taken about 14 days apart rose significantly as total template count increased.

Measured from the cysteine to the phenylalanine, the CDR3 is 14 residues long. CDR3 DNA only is kept here, 42 bases in frame from base 1. CDR1 and CDR2 (MGHRA, YSYEKL) derive from the germline V gene. V loses 4 bases at its end and J loses 5 bases; junction bases beyond the gene matches: 6. As concerns this clone: The specificity of this receptor is unknown. Per-base quality was not reported, and no clone a single base away is much larger than it.

TCRbeta CDR3 regions were profiled with the immunoSEQ Assay using bias-controlled multiplex PCR amplification of genomic DNA. The source study handled its data this way. To quantify the absolute abundance of each unique TCRbeta CDR3 region, the sequences were collapsed and filtered. Two models were used to test differential abundance: a binomial model (Fisher-equivalent) and a beta-binomial model that adds time-dependent variance fitted from healthy donors. Clones with fewer than 5 combined templates were excluded, and clones with Benjamini-Hochberg FDR below 0.01 were called differentially abundant. The form v = (b*log(k)+a)^2 was used to model beta-binomial variance as a function of total template count across the two samples. The table was pulled from immuneACCESS by TCRdb, which kept in-frame rearrangements only. Such tables lose some clones; where checked, under half of the loss comes from unresolved V genes, and the rest has no known cause. V, J and clone size are those of that table, while D and trimming were read from the DNA. The sample records about 130,000 clones, about 86% of which are singletons. 7% to 10% of the sample rests with the top ten.

During the collection period, no infections or other immune events were recorded for the healthy donors. Time-dependent variance in a beta-binomial model of T-cell clone differential abundance was calibrated using healthy-donor blood repertoires as a training cohort. The training cohort was composed of roughly 10 healthy donors, 3 female and 7 male. An age range of roughly 25 to 65 years, with an average of 43 years, was recorded for the donors. Whole blood, obtained from a commercial supplier, was collected from each healthy donor at three time points spaced roughly 2 weeks apart. Genomic DNA was extracted from unsorted whole blood for immunosequencing.

The V and J segments used are TRBV4-1 and TRBJ1-1, and TRBD1 matches 8 of the central bases. Specimen: blood. The receptor was derived from a person aged 18-69 years in good health. The DNA sequence is given as TGCGCCAGCAGCCCGACAGGGGTTCAGACTGAAGCTTTCTTT. It translates as CASSPTGVQTEAFF.